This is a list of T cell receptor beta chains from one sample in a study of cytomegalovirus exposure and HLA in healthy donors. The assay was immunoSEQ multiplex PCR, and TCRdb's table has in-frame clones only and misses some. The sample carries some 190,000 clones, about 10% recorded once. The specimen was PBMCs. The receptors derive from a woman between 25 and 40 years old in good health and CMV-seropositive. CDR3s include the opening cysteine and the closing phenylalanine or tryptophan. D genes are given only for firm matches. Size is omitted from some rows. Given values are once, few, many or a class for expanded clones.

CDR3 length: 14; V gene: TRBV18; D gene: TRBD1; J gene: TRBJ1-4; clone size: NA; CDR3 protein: CASSRGQGDEKLFF; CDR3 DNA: TGTGCCAGCTCACGGGGACAGGGAGATGAAAAACTGTTTTTT
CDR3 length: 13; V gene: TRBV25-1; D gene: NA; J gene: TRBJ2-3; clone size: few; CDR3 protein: CASSDLTTDTQYF; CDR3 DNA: TGTGCCAGCAGTGACCTAACCACAGATACGCAGTATTTT
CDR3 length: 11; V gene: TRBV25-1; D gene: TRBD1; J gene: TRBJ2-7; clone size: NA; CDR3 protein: CASSVDRDKYF; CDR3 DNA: TGTGCCAGCAGTGTCGACAGGGACAAGTACTTC
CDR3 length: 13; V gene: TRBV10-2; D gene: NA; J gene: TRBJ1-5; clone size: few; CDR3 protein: CASSGVTGQPQHF; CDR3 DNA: TGCGCCAGCAGTGGGGTAACGGGTCAGCCCCAGCATTTT
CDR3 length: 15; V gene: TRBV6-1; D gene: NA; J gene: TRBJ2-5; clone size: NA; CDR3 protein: CASSEAAGPQETQYF; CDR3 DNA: TGTGCCAGCAGTGAGGCAGCGGGCCCGCAAGAGACCCAGTACTTC
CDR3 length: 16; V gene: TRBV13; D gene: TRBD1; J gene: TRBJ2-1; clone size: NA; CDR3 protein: CASSPRERGPGNEQFF; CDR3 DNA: TGTGCCAGCAGCCCCCGGGAAAGGGGGCCGGGGAATGAGCAGTTCTTC
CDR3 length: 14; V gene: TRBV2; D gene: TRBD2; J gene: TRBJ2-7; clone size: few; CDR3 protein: CASSGLAGGYEQYF; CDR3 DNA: TGTGCCAGCAGTGGACTAGCGGGAGGCTACGAGCAGTACTTC
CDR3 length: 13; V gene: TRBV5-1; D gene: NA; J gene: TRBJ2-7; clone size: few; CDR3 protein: CASSLGAGYEQYF; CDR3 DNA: TGCGCCAGCAGCTTGGGGGCCGGCTACGAGCAGTACTTC
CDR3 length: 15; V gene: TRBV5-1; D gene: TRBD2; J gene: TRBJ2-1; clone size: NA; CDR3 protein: CATAVQGGRDNEQFF; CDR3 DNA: TGCGCCACCGCGGTCCAGGGCGGGAGGGACAATGAGCAGTTCTTC
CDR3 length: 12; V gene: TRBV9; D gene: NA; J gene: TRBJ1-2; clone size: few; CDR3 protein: CASRGGVDGYTF; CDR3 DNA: TGTGCCAGCAGAGGGGGGGTCGATGGCTACACCTTC
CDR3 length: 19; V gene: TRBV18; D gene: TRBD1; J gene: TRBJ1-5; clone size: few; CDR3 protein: CASSPPGRVGGYSNQPQHF; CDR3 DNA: TGTGCCAGCTCACCACCGGGCAGGGTAGGGGGCTATAGCAATCAGCCCCAGCATTTT
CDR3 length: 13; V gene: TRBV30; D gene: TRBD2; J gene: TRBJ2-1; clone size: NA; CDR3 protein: CAWSVLAGNEQFF; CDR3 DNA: TGTGCCTGGAGCGTACTAGCGGGCAATGAGCAGTTCTTC
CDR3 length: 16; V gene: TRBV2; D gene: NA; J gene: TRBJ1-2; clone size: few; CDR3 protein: CASSEKPGQKGYGYTF; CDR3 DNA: TGTGCCAGCAGCGAAAAACCTGGACAGAAAGGCTATGGCTACACCTTC
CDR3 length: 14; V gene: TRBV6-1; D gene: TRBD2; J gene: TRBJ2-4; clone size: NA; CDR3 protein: CASIFREGVNIQYF; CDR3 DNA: TGTGCCAGCATTTTCCGGGAGGGGGTAAACATTCAGTACTTC
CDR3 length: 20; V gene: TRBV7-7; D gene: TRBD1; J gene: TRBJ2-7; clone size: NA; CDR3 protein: CASSLRSVDRGPPEAYEQYF; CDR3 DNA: TGTGCCAGCAGCTTGAGGAGCGTGGACAGGGGCCCCCCTGAAGCCTACGAGCAGTACTTC
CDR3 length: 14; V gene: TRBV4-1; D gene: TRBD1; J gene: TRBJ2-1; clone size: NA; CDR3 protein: CASSHPGTETEQFF; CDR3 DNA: TGCGCCAGCAGCCATCCCGGGACAGAAACAGAGCAGTTCTTC
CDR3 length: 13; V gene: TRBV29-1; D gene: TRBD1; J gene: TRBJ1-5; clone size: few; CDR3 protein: CSVVDRENQPQHF; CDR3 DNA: TGCAGCGTAGTCGACAGGGAGAATCAGCCCCAGCATTTT
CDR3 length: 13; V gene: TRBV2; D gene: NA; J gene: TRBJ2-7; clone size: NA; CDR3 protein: CASLDTYSYEQYF; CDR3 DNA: TGTGCCAGCTTAGACACGTACTCCTACGAGCAGTACTTC
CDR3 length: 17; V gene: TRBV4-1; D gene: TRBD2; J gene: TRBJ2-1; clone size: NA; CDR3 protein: CASSLSLAASGRNEQFF; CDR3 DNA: TGCGCCAGCAGCCTCTCCCTGGCGGCTAGCGGCCGCAATGAGCAGTTCTTC
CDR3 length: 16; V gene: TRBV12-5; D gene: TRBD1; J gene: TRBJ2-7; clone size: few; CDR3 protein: CASGLGRGQGPHEQYF; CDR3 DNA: TGTGCTAGTGGTCTGGGTAGGGGACAGGGGCCACACGAGCAGTACTTC